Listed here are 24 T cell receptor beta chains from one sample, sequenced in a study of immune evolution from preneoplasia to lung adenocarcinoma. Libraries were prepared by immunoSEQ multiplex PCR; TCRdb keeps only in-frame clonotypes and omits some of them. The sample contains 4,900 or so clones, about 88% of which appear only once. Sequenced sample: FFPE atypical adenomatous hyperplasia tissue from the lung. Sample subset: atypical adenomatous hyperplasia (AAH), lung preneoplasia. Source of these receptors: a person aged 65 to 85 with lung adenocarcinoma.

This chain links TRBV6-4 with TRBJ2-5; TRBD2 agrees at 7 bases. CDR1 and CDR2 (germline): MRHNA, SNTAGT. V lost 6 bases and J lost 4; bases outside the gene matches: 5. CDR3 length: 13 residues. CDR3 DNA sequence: TGTGCCAGCAGAAGACTAGCCCCAGAGACCCAGTACTTC. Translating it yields CASRRLAPETQYF.

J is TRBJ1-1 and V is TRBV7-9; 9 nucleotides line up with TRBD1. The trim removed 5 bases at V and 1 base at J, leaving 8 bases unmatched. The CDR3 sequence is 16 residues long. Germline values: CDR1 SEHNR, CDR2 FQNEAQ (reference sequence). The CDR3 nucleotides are TGTGCCAGCAGCCAAACAGGGGGCCGGGGGAACACTGAAGCTTTCTTT. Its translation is CASSQTGGRGNTEAFF.

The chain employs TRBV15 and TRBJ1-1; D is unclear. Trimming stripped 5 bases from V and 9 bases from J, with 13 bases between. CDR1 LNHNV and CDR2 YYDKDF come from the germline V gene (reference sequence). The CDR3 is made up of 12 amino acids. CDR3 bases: TGTGCCACCAGCCGGTGGGGTGAACAAGCTTTCTTT. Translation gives CATSRWGEQAFF.

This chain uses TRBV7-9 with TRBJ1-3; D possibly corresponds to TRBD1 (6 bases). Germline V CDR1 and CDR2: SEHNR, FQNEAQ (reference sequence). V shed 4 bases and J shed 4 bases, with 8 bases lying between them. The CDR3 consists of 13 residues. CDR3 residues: CASSSRGGNTIYF. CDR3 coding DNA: TGTGCCAGCAGCTCCAGGGGAGGAAACACCATATATTTT.

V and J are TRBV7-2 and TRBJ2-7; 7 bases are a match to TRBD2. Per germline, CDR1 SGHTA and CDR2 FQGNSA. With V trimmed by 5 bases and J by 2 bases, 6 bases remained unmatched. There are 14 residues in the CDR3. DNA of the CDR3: TGTGCCAGCAGCGCCCTTGCGGGGGCCTACGAGCAGTACTTC. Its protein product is CASSALAGAYEQYF.

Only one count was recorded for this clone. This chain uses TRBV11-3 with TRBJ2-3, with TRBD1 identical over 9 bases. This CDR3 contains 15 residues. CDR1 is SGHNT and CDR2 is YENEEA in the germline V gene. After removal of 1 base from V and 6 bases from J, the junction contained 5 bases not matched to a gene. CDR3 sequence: CASSLGDRAGDTQYF. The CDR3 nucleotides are TGTGCCAGCAGCTTAGGGGACAGGGCAGGGGATACGCAGTATTTT.

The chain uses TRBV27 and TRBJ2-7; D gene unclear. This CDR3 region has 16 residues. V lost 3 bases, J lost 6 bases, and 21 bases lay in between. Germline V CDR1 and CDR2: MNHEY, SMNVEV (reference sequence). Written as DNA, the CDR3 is TGTGCCAGCAGTTTTGGGTTTAGGGTCCGCGGAGCCGAGCAGTACTTC. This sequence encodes CASSFGFRVRGAEQYF.

The DNA of the CDR3 is TGTGCCAGCAGTCAGACCACAGGGATCGAGCAGTTCTTC. Translating gives CASSQTTGIEQFF. The J gene is TRBJ2-1, the V gene TRBV28; D might be TRBD1 (6 bases). Per the germline V gene, CDR1 is MDHEN and CDR2 is SYDVKM. V was shortened by 5 bases and J by 10 bases, with 15 bases between the two germline ends. This CDR3 region has 13 residues.

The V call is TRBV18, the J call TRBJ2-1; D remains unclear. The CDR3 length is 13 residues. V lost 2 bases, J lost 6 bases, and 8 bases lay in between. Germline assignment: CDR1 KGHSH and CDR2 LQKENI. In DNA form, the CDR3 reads TGTGCCAGCTCACCAATGGCAGGCAATGAGCAGTTCTTC. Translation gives CASSPMAGNEQFF.

In nucleotides, the CDR3 is TGTGCCAGCCTGGACAGGGCCAACACCGGGGAGCTGTTTTTT. Protein: CASLDRANTGELFF. The gene calls are TRBV6-1 and TRBJ2-2; the match to TRBD1 covers 8 bases. The germline gives CDR1 MNHNS, CDR2 SASEGT. J was trimmed by 2 bases and V by 8 bases; bases with no gene match: 4. This CDR3 has 14 amino acids.

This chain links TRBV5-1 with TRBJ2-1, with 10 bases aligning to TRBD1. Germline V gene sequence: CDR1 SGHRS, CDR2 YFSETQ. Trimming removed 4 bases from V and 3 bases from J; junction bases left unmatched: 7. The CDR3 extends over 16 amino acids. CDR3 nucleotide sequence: TGCGCCAGCAGCAAGACAGGGGGCGTGGTCTACAATGAGCAGTTCTTC. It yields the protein CASSKTGGVVYNEQFF.

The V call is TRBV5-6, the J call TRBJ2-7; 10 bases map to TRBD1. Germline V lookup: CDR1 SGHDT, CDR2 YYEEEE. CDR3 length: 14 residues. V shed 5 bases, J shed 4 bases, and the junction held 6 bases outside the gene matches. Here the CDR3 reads CASRLTGGDYEQYF. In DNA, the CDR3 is TGTGCCAGCAGACTGACAGGGGGCGATTACGAGCAGTACTTC.

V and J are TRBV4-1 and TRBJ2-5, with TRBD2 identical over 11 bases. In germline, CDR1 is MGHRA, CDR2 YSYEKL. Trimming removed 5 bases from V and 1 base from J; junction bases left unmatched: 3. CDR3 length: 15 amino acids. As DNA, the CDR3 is TGCGCCAGCAGCAAGGGACTAGCGGCCCAAGAGACCCAGTACTTC. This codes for CASSKGLAAQETQYF.

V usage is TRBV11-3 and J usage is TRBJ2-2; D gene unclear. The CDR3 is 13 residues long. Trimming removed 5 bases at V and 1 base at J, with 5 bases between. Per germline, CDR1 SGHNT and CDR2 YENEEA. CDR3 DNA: TGTGCCAGCAGCCCGCGGAACACCGGGGAGCTGTTTTTT. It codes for CASSPRNTGELFF.

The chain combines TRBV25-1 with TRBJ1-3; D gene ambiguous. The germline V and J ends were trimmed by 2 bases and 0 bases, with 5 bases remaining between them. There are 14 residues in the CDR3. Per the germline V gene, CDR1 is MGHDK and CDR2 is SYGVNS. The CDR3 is CASSEPASGNTIYF. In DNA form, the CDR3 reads TGTGCCAGCAGTGAACCAGCCTCTGGAAACACCATATATTTT.

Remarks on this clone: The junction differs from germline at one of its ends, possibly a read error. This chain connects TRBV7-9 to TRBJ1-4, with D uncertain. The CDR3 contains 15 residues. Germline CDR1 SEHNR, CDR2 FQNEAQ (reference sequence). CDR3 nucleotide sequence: TGTGCCGGCAGCTTGGCAAGTGCAACTAATGAAAAACTGTTTTTT. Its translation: CAGSLASATNEKLFF.

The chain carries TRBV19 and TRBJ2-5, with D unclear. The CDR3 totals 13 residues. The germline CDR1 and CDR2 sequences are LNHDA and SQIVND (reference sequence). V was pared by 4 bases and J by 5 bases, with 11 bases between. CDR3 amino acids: CASSTNLGETQYF. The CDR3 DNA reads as TGTGCCAGTAGTACTAACCTAGGGGAGACCCAGTACTTC.

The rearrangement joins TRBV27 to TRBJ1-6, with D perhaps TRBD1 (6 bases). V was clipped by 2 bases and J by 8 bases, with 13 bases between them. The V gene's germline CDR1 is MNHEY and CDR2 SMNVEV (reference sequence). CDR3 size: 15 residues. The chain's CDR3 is CASSLKPRGDSPLHF. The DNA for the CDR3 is TGTGCCAGCAGTTTAAAGCCCAGGGGCGATTCACCCCTCCACTTT.

This CDR3 is CASSQEDRAQGPQHF. The CDR3 coding sequence is TGCGCCAGCAGCCAAGAAGACCGGGCGCAGGGGCCCCAGCATTTT. The chain combines TRBV4-1 with TRBJ1-5, with a tentative D call TRBD1 (5 bases). Trimming took off 0 bases at V and 9 bases at J, with 15 bases between the two ends. The V gene's germline CDR1 is MGHRA and CDR2 YSYEKL. The CDR3 is 15 amino acids.

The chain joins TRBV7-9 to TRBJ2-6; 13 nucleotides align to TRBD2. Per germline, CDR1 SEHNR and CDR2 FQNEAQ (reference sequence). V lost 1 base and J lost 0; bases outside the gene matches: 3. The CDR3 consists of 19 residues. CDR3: CASSLDRLAGGSGANVLTF. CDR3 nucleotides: TGTGCCAGCAGCTTAGACCGACTAGCGGGGGGCTCTGGGGCCAACGTCCTGACTTTC. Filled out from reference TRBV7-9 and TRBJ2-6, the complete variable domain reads DTGVSQNPRHKITKRGQNVTFRCDPISEHNRLYWYRQTLGQGPEFLTYFQNEAQLEKSRLLSDRFSAERPKGSFSTLEIQRTEQGDSAMYLCASSLDRLAGGSGANVLTFGAGSRLTVL.

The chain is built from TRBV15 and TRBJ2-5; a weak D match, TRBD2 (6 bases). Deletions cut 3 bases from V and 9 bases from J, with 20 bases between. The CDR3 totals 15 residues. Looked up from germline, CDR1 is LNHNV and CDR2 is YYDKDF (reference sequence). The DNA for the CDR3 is TGTGCCACCAGCAGTAAGCGGGCCGGGTCTGGGGCCCAGTACTTC. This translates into CATSSKRAGSGAQYF.

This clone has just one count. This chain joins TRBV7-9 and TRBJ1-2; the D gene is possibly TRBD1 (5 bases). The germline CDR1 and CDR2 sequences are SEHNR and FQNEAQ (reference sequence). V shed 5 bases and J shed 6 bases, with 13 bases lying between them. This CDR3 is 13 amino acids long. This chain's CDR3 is CASSHAGGDGYTF. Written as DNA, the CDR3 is TGTGCCAGCAGCCATGCGGGGGGGGATGGCTACACCTTC.

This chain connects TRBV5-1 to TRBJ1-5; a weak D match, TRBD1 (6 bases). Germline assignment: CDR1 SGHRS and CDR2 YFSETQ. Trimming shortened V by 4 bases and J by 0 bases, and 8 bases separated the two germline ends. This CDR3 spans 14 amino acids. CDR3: CASSPDSSNQPQHF. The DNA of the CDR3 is TGCGCCAGCAGCCCGGACAGTAGCAATCAGCCCCAGCATTTT. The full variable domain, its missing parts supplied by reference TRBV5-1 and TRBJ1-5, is KAGVTQTPRYLIKTRGQQVTLSCSPISGHRSVSWYQQTPGQGLQFLFEYFSETQRNKGNFPGRFSGRQFSNSRSEMNVSTLELGDSALYLCASSPDSSNQPQHFGDGTRLSIL.

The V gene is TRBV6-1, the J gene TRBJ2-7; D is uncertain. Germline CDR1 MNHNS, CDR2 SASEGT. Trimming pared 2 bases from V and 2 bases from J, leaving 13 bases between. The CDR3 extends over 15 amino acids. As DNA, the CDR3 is TGTGCCAGCAGTGAATTACAGTTGGCTCCCTACGAGCAGTACTTC. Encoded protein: CASSELQLAPYEQYF.